This T cell receptor beta chain was profiled in a study of T-cell memory formation after mild COVID-19. On the study more broadly: The two donors had largely donor-specific TCR clusters. Study results and caveats: The finding that pre-infection memory included some responding clones suggested that cross-reactive memory joined. Second-wave clones that peaked on day 37 lacked confirmed SARS-CoV-2 specificity.

Of note for this clonotype: The antigen is undetermined.

TCR alpha and TCR beta cDNA libraries carrying sample barcodes and UMIs came from 5'RACE with constant-segment primers. One entry per CDR3 protein results from TCRdb running MiXCR on the 5' RACE reads. The sample has roughly 250,000 distinct CDR3 sequences; about a sixth are singletons. With 10 bases clipped from V and 2 bases from J, the junction kept 3 bases outside the gene matches. The CDR3 length is 12 residues. Looked up from germline, CDR1 is ENHRY and CDR2 is SYGVKD. The chain couples TRBV10-3 to TRBJ2-7, with 9 bases fitting TRBD1. The source is a man between 18 and 29 years old who had mild COVID-19 (a few samples of this study predate the infection). Cell type and time point are not known. The sample consisted of PBMCs or a T cell subset sorted from them (not recorded which). The chain's CDR3 is CATRQGAYEQYF. For the CDR3, the DNA is TGTGCCACGAGACAGGGGGCCTACGAGCAGTACTTC.